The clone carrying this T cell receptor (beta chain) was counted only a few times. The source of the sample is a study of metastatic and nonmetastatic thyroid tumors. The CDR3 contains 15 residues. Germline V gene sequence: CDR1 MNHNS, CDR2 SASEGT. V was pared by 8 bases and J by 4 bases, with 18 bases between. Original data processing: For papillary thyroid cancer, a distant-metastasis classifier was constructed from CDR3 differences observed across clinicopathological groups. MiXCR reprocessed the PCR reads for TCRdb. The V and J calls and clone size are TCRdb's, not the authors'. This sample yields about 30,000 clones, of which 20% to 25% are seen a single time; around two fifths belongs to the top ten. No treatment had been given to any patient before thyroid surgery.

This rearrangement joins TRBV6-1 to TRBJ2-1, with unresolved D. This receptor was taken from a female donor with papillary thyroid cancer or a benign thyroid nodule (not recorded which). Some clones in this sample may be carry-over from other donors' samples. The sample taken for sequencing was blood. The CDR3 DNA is TGTGCCAGCGGGCGCGCCAGCGTGCCATACAATGAGCAGTTCTTC. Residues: CASGRASVPYNEQFF.